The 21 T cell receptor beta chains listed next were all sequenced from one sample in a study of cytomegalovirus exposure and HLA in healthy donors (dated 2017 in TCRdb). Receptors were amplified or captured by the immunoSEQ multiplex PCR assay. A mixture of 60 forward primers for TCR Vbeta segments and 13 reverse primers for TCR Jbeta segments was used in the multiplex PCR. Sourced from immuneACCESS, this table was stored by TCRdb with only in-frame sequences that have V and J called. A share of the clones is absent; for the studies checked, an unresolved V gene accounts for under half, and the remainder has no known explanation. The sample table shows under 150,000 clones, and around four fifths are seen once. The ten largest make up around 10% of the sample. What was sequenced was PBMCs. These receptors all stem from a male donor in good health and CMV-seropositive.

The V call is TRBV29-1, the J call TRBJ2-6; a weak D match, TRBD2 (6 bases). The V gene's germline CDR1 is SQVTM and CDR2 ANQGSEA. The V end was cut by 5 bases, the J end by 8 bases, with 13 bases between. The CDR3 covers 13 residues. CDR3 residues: CSVTARGTNVLTF. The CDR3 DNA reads TGCAGCGTTACCGCCCGGGGGACCAACGTCCTGACTTTC.

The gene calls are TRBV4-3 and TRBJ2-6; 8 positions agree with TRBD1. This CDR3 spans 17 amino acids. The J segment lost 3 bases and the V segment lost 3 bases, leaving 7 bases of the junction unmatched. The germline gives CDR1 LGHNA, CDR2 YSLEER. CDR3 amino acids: CASSHNSGGGGANVLTF. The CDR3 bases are TGCGCCAGCAGCCATAACTCAGGGGGCGGTGGGGCCAACGTCCTGACTTTC.

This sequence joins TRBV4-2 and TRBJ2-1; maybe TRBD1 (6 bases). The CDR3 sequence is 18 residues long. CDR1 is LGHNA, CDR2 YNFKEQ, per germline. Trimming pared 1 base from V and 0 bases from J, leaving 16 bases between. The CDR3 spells CASSQGPPLGGSYNEQFF. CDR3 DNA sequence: TGTGCCAGCAGCCAAGGGCCACCGCTAGGGGGCTCCTACAATGAGCAGTTCTTC.

This CDR3 reads CASTRGDMGLRGYEQYF. The CDR3 DNA sequence: TGTGCCAGCACCCGGGGGGACATGGGACTACGGGGTTACGAGCAGTACTTC. The V and J genes are TRBV28 and TRBJ2-7; D perhaps matches TRBD2 (7 bases). CDR1 is MDHEN, CDR2 SYDVKM, per germline. The CDR3 is 17 residues long. V dropped 7 bases and J dropped 4 bases, with 26 bases sitting between them.

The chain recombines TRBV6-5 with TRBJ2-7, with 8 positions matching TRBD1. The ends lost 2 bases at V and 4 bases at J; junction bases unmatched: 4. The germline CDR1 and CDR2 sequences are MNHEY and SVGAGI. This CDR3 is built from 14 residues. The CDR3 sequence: CASSYERQGYEQYF. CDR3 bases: TGTGCCAGCAGTTACGAAAGACAGGGGTACGAGCAGTACTTC.

The CDR3 coding sequence is TGTGCCAGCAGCTTAGTTAGCCGGCAGGGTAGCACCGGGGAGCTGTTTTTT. It is translated as CASSLVSRQGSTGELFF. The V and J genes are TRBV7-2 and TRBJ2-2; D possibly corresponds to TRBD1 (5 bases). Germline V gives CDR1 SGHTA, CDR2 FQGNSA. V was shortened by 1 base and J by 4 bases, with 16 bases between the two germline ends. The CDR3 sequence is 17 residues long.

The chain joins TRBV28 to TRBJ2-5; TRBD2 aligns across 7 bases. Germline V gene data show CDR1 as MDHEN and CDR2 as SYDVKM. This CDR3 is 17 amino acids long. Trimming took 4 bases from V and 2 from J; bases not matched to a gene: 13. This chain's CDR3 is CASSSDTGLAEQETQYF. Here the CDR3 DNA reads TGTGCCAGCAGTTCAGACACGGGGCTAGCGGAGCAAGAGACCCAGTACTTC.

The CDR3 is CASSQATVGEQFF. The DNA for the CDR3 is TGCGCCAGCAGCCAGGCGACAGTTGGTGAGCAGTTCTTC. The V call is TRBV4-3, the J call TRBJ2-1; a possible D gene is TRBD1 (5 bases). This CDR3 comprises 13 residues. Trimming left V 3 bases short and J 9 bases short, with 12 bases between. Germline assignment: CDR1 LGHNA and CDR2 YSLEER.

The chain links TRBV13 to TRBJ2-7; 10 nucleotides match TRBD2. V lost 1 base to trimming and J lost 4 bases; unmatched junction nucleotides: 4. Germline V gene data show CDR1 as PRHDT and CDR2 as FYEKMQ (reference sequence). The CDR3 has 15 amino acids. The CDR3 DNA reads TGTGCCAGCAGCTTAGCAGGACTAGCGGAGTACGAGCAGTACTTC. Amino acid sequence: CASSLAGLAEYEQYF.

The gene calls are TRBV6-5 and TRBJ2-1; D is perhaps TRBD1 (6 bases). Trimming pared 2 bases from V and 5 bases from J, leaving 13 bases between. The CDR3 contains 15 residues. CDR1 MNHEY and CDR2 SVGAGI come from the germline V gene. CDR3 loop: CASSYGRGGHNEQFF. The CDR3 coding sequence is TGTGCCAGCAGTTACGGCAGGGGCGGTCACAATGAGCAGTTCTTC.

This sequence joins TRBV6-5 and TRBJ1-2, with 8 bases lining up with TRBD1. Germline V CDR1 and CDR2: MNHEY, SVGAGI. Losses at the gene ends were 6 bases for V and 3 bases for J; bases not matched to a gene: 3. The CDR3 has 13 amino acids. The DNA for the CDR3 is TGTGCCAGCAGCGAGACAGGGGACTATGGCTACACCTTC. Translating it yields CASSETGDYGYTF.

CDR3 loop: CASSLNSLGVDTGELFF. CDR3 bases: TGTGCCAGCAGCTTAAATAGTCTGGGAGTGGACACCGGGGAGCTGTTTTTT. This sequence joins TRBV7-3 and TRBJ2-2, with D perhaps TRBD2 (5 bases). V was pared by 1 base and J by 3 bases, with 15 bases between. Germline CDR1 is SGHTA and CDR2 is FQGTGA. The CDR3 is made up of 17 amino acids.

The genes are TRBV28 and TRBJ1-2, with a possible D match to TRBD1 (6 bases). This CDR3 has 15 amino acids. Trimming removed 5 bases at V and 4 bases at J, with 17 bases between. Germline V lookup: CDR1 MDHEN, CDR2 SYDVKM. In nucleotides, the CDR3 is TGTGCCAGCAGTCCACCTCCGGACAGAACCTATGGCTACACCTTC. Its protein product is CASSPPPDRTYGYTF.

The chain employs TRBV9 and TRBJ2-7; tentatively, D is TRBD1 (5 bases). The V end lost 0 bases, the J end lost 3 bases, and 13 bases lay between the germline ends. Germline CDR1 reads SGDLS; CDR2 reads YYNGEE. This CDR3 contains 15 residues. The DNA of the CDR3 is TGTGCCAGCAGCGTAGAGGGGCACAGGTACTACGAGCAGTACTTC. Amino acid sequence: CASSVEGHRYYEQYF.

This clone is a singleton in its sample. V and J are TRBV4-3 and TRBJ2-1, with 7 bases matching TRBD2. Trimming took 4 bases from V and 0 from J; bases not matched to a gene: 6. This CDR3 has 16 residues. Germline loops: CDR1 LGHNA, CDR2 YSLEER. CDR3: CASSLDRDYSYNEQFF. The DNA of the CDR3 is TGCGCCAGCAGCCTCGACCGGGACTACTCCTACAATGAGCAGTTCTTC.

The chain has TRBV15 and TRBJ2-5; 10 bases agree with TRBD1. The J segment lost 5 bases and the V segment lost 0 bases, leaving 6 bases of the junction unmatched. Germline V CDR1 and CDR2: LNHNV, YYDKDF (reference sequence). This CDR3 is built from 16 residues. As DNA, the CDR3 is TGTGCCACCAGCAGAGATCAGGACAGGGGGTGGGAGACCCAGTACTTC. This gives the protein CATSRDQDRGWETQYF.

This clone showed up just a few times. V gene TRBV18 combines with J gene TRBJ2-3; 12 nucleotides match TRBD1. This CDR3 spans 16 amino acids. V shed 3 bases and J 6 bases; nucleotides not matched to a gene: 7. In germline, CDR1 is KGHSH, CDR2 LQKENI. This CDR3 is CASSPEGQGAVDTQYF. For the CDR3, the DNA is TGTGCCAGCTCACCCGAGGGACAGGGGGCGGTCGATACGCAGTATTTT.

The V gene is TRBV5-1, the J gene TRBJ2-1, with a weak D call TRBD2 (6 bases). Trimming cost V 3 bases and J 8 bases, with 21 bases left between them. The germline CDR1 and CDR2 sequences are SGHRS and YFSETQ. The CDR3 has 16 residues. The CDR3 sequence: CASSSAGLSLMDEQFF. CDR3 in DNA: TGCGCCAGCAGCTCGGCGGGACTGTCCCTAATGGATGAGCAGTTCTTC.

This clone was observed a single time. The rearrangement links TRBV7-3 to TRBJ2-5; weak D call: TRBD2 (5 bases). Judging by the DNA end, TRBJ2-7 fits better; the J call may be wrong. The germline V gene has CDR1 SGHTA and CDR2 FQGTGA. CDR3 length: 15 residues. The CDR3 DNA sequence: TGTGCCAGCAGCGCGGGTCCGCCTGAGTCCTACGAGCAGTACTTC. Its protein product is CASSAGPPESYEQYF.

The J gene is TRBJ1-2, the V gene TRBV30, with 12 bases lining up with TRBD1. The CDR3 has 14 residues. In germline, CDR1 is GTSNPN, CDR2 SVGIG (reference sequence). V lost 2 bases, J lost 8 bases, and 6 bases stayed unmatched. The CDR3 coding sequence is TGTGCCTGGAGTATAGTCGGGACAGGGGGCGGCTACACCTTC. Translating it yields CAWSIVGTGGGYTF.

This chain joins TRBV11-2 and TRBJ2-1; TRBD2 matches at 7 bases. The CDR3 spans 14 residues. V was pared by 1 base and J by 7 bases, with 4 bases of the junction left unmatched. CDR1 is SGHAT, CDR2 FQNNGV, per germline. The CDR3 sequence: CASSLGLSGNEQFF. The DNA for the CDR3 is TGTGCCAGCAGCTTAGGTCTTAGCGGGAATGAGCAGTTCTTC. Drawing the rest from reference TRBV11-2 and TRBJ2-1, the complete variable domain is EAGVAQSPRYKIIEKRQSVAFWCNPISGHATLYWYQQILGQGPKLLIQFQNNGVVDDSQLPKDRFSAERLKGVDSTLKIQPAKLEDSAVYLCASSLGLSGNEQFFGPGTRLTVL.